Below, 26 T cell receptor beta chains from the same sample are listed, as sequenced in a study of identical twins. TCRdb used MiXCR to reprocess the 5' RACE reads, holding one entry per CDR3 protein. The sample lists 500,000 to 700,000 distinct CDR3 sequences, 7% to 7.5% occurring once. These sequences were also reported in another study, on yellow fever vaccine responses in identical twins.

Material: PBMCs. All receptors derive from a woman in her late teens or twenties in good health.

This clonotype turned up a few times. The V call is TRBV2, the J call TRBJ2-1; 9 nucleotides agree with TRBD2. Germline loops: CDR1 SNHLY, CDR2 FYNNEI. This CDR3 contains 17 residues. V lost 1 base to trimming and J lost 10 bases; unmatched junction nucleotides: 14. CDR3 coding DNA: TGTGCCAGCAGTGAAGGCTTGGGTAGCGGGGGCGAGGTCGAGCAGTTCTTC. Translation gives CASSEGLGSGGEVEQFF. Complete variable domain (other parts from reference TRBV2 and TRBJ2-1): EPEVTQTPSHQVTQMGQEVILRCVPISNHLYFYWYRQILGQKVEFLVSFYNNEISEKSEIFDDQFSVERPDGSNFTLKIRSTKLEDSAMYFCASSEGLGSGGEVEQFFGPGTRLTVL.

The table lists this clonotype with a few counts. The CDR3 here is CSAKGQGSENIQYF. The CDR3 DNA reads TGCAGTGCGAAGGGACAGGGGTCGGAAAACATTCAGTACTTC. This sequence joins TRBV20-1 and TRBJ2-4; TRBD1 matches 10 bases. The length of the CDR3 is 14 residues. Germline lookup yields CDR1 DFQATT and CDR2 SNEGSKA (reference sequence). V dropped 6 bases and J dropped 5; count of bases not matched to a gene: 7.

The V and J genes are TRBV6-1 and TRBJ2-7; D is perhaps TRBD2 (7 bases). Trimming took 11 bases from V and 4 from J, leaving 18 bases between them. CDR1 is MNHNS and CDR2 is SASEGT in the germline V gene. The CDR3 runs to 13 residues. This CDR3 reads CASRGGGMYEQYF. DNA of the CDR3: TGTGCCTCCAGGGGAGGGGGGATGTACGAGCAGTACTTC.

This clonotype has just a few counts. The chain couples TRBV19 to TRBJ1-1, with 9 bases identical to TRBD1. This CDR3 comprises 17 residues. J lost 11 bases, V lost 4 bases, and 20 bases had no gene match. Germline values: CDR1 LNHDA, CDR2 SQIVND (reference sequence). CDR3 sequence reads: CASSKAAGTGFLDEAFF. The DNA of the CDR3 is TGTGCCAGTAGTAAGGCCGCCGGGACAGGGTTTCTGGATGAGGCTTTCTTT.

This clonotype has a count of ten or more. This rearrangement joins TRBV7-2 to TRBJ1-6; TRBD1 aligns across 9 bases. The CDR3 consists of 15 residues. Germline CDR1 and CDR2: SGHTA and FQGNSA. Trimming removed 1 base from V and 11 bases from J; junction bases left unmatched: 6. In nucleotides, the CDR3 is TGTGCCAGCAGCTTAGGTGGGACAGGGACAACACCCCTCCACTTT. Translated: CASSLGGTGTTPLHF. The variable domain in full, with the rest retrieved from reference TRBV7-2 and TRBJ1-6, is GAGVSQSPSNKVTEKGKDVELRCDPISGHTALYWYRQSLGQGLEFLIYFQGNSAPDKSGLPSDRFSAERTGGSVSTLTIQRTQQEDSAVYLCASSLGGTGTTPLHFGNGTRLTVT.

This clonotype occurred many times. V is TRBV12-3 or TRBV12-4 and J is TRBJ1-2, with D uncertain. Trimming cost V 3 bases and J 4 bases, with 9 bases left between them. CDR3 length: 13 residues. CDR3 DNA sequence: TGTGCCAGCAGTTTGGACGTGGCCTATGGCTACACCTTC. Translating it yields CASSLDVAYGYTF.

The CDR3 DNA is TGCAGCGCCCGACAGGGGGGTTACAATGAGCAGTTCTTC. Its translation: CSARQGGYNEQFF. The genes are TRBV29-1 and TRBJ2-1, with TRBD1 identical over 9 bases. Germline V gene lookup returns CDR1 SQVTM and CDR2 ANQGSEA. The CDR3 spans 13 residues. The ends lost 7 bases at V and 4 bases at J; junction bases unmatched: 5.

This clonotype showed up many times. DNA of the CDR3: TGTGCCAGCAGCTTCGACAGGGGGATTGAAAAACTGTTTTTT. Protein sequence: CASSFDRGIEKLFF. The J gene is TRBJ1-4, the V gene TRBV13; 9 bases agree with TRBD1. This CDR3 spans 14 amino acids. V trimming: 3 bases; J trimming: 7 bases; junction bases outside the gene matches: 3. CDR1 PRHDT and CDR2 FYEKMQ come from the germline V gene (reference sequence).

This clonotype was seen many times. This sequence joins TRBV12-3 or TRBV12-4 and TRBJ1-1; D possibly corresponds to TRBD1 (5 bases). This CDR3 comprises 14 residues. V lost 4 bases to trimming and J lost 4 bases, with 13 bases between them. CDR3 nucleotides: TGTGCCAGCAGTTCGCGACAGCAGGGCACTGAAGCTTTCTTT. It encodes CASSSRQQGTEAFF.

As for this clonotype: The junction departs from germline at one end; a sequencing error may be responsible. The rearrangement links TRBV20-1 to TRBJ2-1; 7 nucleotides line up with TRBD2. Germline loops: CDR1 DFQATT, CDR2 SNEGSKA (reference sequence). This CDR3 is built from 17 residues. The CDR3 protein is CCAFDIFMAGAHNEQFF. The CDR3 DNA is TGCTGTGCTTTCGACATTTTTATGGCGGGAGCACACAATGAGCAGTTCTTC.

Notes on this clonotype: One base away lies a much larger clone, so this may be a sequencing read error. The gene calls are TRBV27 and TRBJ2-2; the D is unclear. V shed 1 base and J shed 6 bases, with 3 bases lying between them. Germline lookup yields CDR1 MNHEY and CDR2 SMNVEV (reference sequence). CDR3 size: 12 residues. CDR3 DNA: TGTGCCAGCAGTTTATTTTCCGGGGAGCTGTTTTTT. Amino acid sequence: CASSLFSGELFF.

In this sample, this clonotype turned up many times. The chain is built from TRBV29-1 and TRBJ2-1; D is uncertain. The CDR3 loop spans 15 amino acids. Germline V gives CDR1 SQVTM, CDR2 ANQGSEA. The ends were cut back, 0 bases at V and 2 bases at J, with 11 bases in the middle. CDR3 coding DNA: TGCAGCGTTGAAGATCTCTGGGGTGCCTACAATGAGCAGTTCTTC. Translating it yields CSVEDLWGAYNEQFF.

This clonotype showed up just a few times. The genes are TRBV24-1 and TRBJ2-5; D may be TRBD1 or TRBD2 (6 bases each). In germline, CDR1 is KGHDR, CDR2 SFDVKD. This CDR3 has 14 residues. V was shortened by 10 bases and J by 0 bases, with 14 bases between the two germline ends. The CDR3 reads CATRRGENQETQYF. CDR3 nucleotide sequence: TGTGCCACGCGGAGGGGGGAGAACCAAGAGACCCAGTACTTC.

The chain couples TRBV10-2 to TRBJ2-7; D unclear. This CDR3 has 12 residues. Germline CDR1 and CDR2: WSHSY and SAAADI. Trimming left V 4 bases short and J 4 bases short, with 8 bases between. The DNA for the CDR3 is TGCGCCAGCAGTGCACAGATATACGAGCAGTACGTC. Protein: CASSAQIYEQYV.

The sample holds a few counts of this clonotype. V and J are TRBV5-6 and TRBJ2-5, with D hard to call. The CDR3 is made up of 14 amino acids. The V and J ends lost 3 bases and 1 base respectively, with 10 bases between them. Germline V gives CDR1 SGHDT, CDR2 YYEEEE. CDR3 nucleotide sequence: TGTGCCAGCAGCTCTTTGGACGGCCAAGAGACCCAGTACTTC. This encodes CASSSLDGQETQYF.

This clonotype was detected a few times. The chain is built from TRBV20-1 and TRBJ1-5, with 11 nucleotides matching TRBD1. The CDR3 totals 15 residues. CDR1 is DFQATT, CDR2 SNEGSKA, per germline (reference sequence). Losses at the gene ends were 2 bases for V and 8 bases for J; bases not matched to a gene: 8. The CDR3 loop is CSARSGTGGGEPQHF. DNA for the CDR3: TGCAGTGCTAGATCCGGGACAGGGGGGGGGGAGCCCCAGCATTTT.

This clonotype appeared many times. CDR3 residues: CASSRGQGADIQYF. The CDR3 nucleotides read TGTGCCAGCAGCCGGGGACAGGGGGCTGACATTCAGTACTTC. This sequence joins TRBV3-1 and TRBJ2-4; 12 nucleotides agree with TRBD1. J was trimmed by 8 bases and V by 4 bases; bases with no gene match: 3. The CDR3 extends over 14 amino acids. Germline V gene data show CDR1 as LGHDT and CDR2 as YNNKEL (reference sequence).

This clonotype was seen a few times. The CDR3, as DNA: TGTGCCACCAGTGACCAGGACCGGCACGAGCAGTACTTC. It yields the protein CATSDQDRHEQYF. The chain couples TRBV24-1 to TRBJ2-7; D unclear. With 4 bases removed from V and 5 bases from J, the gap between germline ends came to 11 bases. The CDR3 covers 13 residues. CDR1 KGHDR and CDR2 SFDVKD come from the germline V gene.

This clonotype was picked up a small number of times. The rearrangement joins TRBV6-1 to TRBJ2-5, with 11 bases fitting TRBD2. V lost 7 bases, J lost 7 bases, and 11 bases stayed unmatched. The CDR3 covers 15 residues. Germline values: CDR1 MNHNS, CDR2 SASEGT. The CDR3 DNA reads as TGTGCCAGCACCGCCCAGACTAGCGGGGATTGGACCCAGTACTTC. It specifies CASTAQTSGDWTQYF.

The V call is TRBV11-2, the J call TRBJ2-5, with 10 bases fitting TRBD2. CDR3 length: 15 residues. With V trimmed by 3 bases and J by 4 bases, 5 bases remained unmatched. The germline CDR1 and CDR2 sequences are SGHAT and FQNNGV. CDR3 sequence: CASSFGSGGGETQYF. For the CDR3, the DNA is TGTGCCAGCAGCTTTGGAAGCGGGGGGGGAGAGACCCAGTACTTC.

The chain carries TRBV6-2 or TRBV6-3 and TRBJ2-1; 9 bases match TRBD2. The CDR3 length is 18 residues. Germline V gene data show CDR1 as MNHEY and CDR2 as SVGEGT. Unmatched junction bases numbered 12, after V lost 6 bases and J lost 0 bases. The CDR3 here is CASSRRSREGSSYNEQFF. CDR3 coding DNA: TGTGCCAGCAGCCGCCGTTCGCGGGAGGGAAGCTCCTACAATGAGCAGTTCTTC.

This clonotype has only a few counts. CDR3 residues: CASSQVPQYV. The CDR3 DNA reads as TGTGCCAGCAGCCAAGTTCCCCAGTACGTC. This sequence joins TRBV3-1 and TRBJ2-7; D not resolved. Germline CDR1 and CDR2: LGHDT and YNNKEL (reference sequence). The CDR3 extends over 10 amino acids. Trimming took off 1 base at V and 10 bases at J, with 5 bases between the two ends.

This clonotype came up a few times. The CDR3 loop reads CASRSQGGESPLHF. DNA of the CDR3: TGTGCCAGCAGATCACAGGGGGGAGAATCACCCCTCCACTTT. This chain joins TRBV25-1 and TRBJ1-6; 8 bases map to TRBD1. This CDR3 comprises 14 residues. The V segment lost 6 bases and the J segment 10 bases; nucleotides outside the gene matches: 8. The germline V gene encodes CDR1 MGHDK and CDR2 SYGVNS. The full variable domain, with the rest looked up from reference TRBV25-1 and TRBJ1-6, is EADIYQTPRYLVIGTGKKITLECSQTMGHDKMYWYQQDPGMELHLIHYSYGVNSTEKGDLSSESTVSRIRTEHFPLTLESARPSHTSQYLCASRSQGGESPLHFGNGTRLTVT.

This clonotype turned up a few times. The V call is TRBV19, the J call TRBJ2-3; D may be TRBD1 (5 bases). This CDR3 has 15 amino acids. The germline V gene has CDR1 LNHDA and CDR2 SQIVND (reference sequence). V was cut by 3 bases and J by 0 bases, with 10 bases left in between. In nucleotides, the CDR3 is TGTGCCAGTAGTATTGCAGACAGAAGCACAGATACGCAGTATTTT. Residues: CASSIADRSTDTQYF.

The chain couples TRBV28 to TRBJ2-5; D remains unclear. Germline assignment: CDR1 MDHEN and CDR2 SYDVKM. This CDR3 has 15 residues. Trimming removed 5 bases from V and 1 base from J, with 14 bases in between. As DNA, the CDR3 is TGTGCCAGCAGTCCGTTCCTAGTCAGCCAAGAGACCCAGTACTTC. Encoded protein: CASSPFLVSQETQYF.

Ten or more counts support this clonotype. The rearrangement joins TRBV24-1 to TRBJ2-1; D possibly corresponds to TRBD2 (6 bases). The CDR3 covers 15 residues. Per germline, CDR1 KGHDR and CDR2 SFDVKD. The V gene lost 0 bases and the J gene lost 9 bases, with 14 bases spanning the gap. The CDR3 DNA reads TGTGCCACCAGTGATTTGCCAGGAGGGGATGCTGAGCAGTTCTTC. Its protein product is CATSDLPGGDAEQFF.